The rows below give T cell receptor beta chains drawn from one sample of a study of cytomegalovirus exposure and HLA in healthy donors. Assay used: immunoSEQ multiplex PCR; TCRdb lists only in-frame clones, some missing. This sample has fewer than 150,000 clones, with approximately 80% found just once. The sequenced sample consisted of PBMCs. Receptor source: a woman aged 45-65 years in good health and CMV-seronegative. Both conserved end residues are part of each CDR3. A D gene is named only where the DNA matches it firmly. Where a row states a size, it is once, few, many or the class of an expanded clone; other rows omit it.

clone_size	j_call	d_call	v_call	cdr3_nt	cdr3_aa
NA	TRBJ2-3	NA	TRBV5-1	TGCGCCAGCAGCTCAGTGGGGGGGGGCCCAGATACGCAGTATTTT	CASSSVGGGPDTQYF
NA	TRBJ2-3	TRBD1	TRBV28	TGTGCCAGCAGTTTGAACAGGGGGCCCGATACGCAGTATTTT	CASSLNRGPDTQYF
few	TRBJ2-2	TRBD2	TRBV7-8	TGTGCCAGCAGCTTAGCCGGGGGGGAGAACACCGGGGAGCTGTTTTTT	CASSLAGGENTGELFF
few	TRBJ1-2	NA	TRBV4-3	TGCGCCAGCAGCCAAAGCGCCCTTAGGAGTCCAAACTATGGCTACACCTTC	CASSQSALRSPNYGYTF
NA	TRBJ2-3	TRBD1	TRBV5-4	TGTGCCAGCAGCCGCGGGACAGGGAGTCAAGATACGCAGTATTTT	CASSRGTGSQDTQYF
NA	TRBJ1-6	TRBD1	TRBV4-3	TGCGCCAGCAGCCGCCGGGACAGCCCTAATTCACCCCTCCACTTT	CASSRRDSPNSPLHF
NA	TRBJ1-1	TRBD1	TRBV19	TGTGCCAGTAGTGGACAGGCCTCGAACACTGAAGCTTTCTTT	CASSGQASNTEAFF
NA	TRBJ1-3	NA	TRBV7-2	TGTGCCAGCAGCTCTTACGGGACGGCGGGGGGAAACACCATATATTTT	CASSSYGTAGGNTIYF
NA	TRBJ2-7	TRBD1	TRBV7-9	TGTGCCAGCAGCCAGCCGCCGAGACAGGGGACCAACTACGAGCAGTACTTC	CASSQPPRQGTNYEQYF
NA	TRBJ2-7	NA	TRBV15	TGTGCCACCAGCAGAGATCGGACAAGAGGAAGGGAGCAGTACTTC	CATSRDRTRGREQYF
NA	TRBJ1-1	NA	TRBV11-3	TGTGCCAGCAGCTTATCCCAATACACTGAAGCTTTCTTT	CASSLSQYTEAFF
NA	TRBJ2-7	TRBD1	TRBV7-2	TGTGCCAGCAGCTTAGTGGAGGGGACAGGGTCCTACGAGCAGTACTTC	CASSLVEGTGSYEQYF
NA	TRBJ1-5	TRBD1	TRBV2	TGTGCCAGCAGTGCTGACAGGGGAGGCAATCAGCCCCAGCATTTT	CASSADRGGNQPQHF
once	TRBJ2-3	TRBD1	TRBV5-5	TGTGCCAGCAGCTTTGCCCCCGGGACAGGGGCCGGAGATACGCAGTATTTT	CASSFAPGTGAGDTQYF
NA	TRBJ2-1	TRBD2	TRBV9	TGTGCCAGCAGCATCACTAGCGGGGGGTTCGATGAGCAGTTCTTC	CASSITSGGFDEQFF
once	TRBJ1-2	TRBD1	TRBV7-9	TGTGCCAGCAGCGACAGGACAGGGGCCTATGGCTACACCTTC	CASSDRTGAYGYTF
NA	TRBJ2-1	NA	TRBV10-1	TGCGCCAGCAGTGAGTCGTTAGGAGGGAATGAGCAGTTCTTC	CASSESLGGNEQFF
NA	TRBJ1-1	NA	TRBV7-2	TGTGCCAGCAGTCCGGAGGTGAACACTGAAGCTTTCTTT	CASSPEVNTEAFF
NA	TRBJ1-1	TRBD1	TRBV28	TGTGCCAGCAGGGCGCAGGGGGCGGGGAACACTGAAGCTTTCTTT	CASRAQGAGNTEAFF
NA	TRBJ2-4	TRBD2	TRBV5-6	TGTGCCAACAGCAGCCTCGCAGGCGGGGGGGCCCGGAACATTCAGTACTTC	CANSSLAGGGARNIQYF
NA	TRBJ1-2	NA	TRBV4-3	TGCGCCAGCAGCCAAGATCGCAGGATGGGCTATGGCTACACCTTC	CASSQDRRMGYGYTF
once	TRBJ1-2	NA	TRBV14	TGTGCCAGCAGCCACGGGTCAGCTTGGAACTATGGCTACACCTTC	CASSHGSAWNYGYTF
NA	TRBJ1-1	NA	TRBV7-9	TGTTCCAGCAGCTTAGGGGCAGGTGAAGCTTTCTTT	CSSSLGAGEAFF
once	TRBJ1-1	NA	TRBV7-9	TGTTCCAGCAGCCGGGAGAACGGTGGCGGTTTCTTT	CSSSRENGGGFF
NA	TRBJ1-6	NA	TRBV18	TGTGCCAGCTCACCTTTGGGCCCGGGGAATTCACCCCTCCACTTT	CASSPLGPGNSPLHF
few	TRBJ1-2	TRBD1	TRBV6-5	TGTGCCAGCAGCAGACAGGGGCATGGCTACACCTTC	CASSRQGHGYTF
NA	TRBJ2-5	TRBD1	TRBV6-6	TGTGCCAGCAGCGGACAGGGAGGAGAGACCCAGTACTTC	CASSGQGGETQYF
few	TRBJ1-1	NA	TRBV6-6	TGTGCCAGCAGTTACGCTACCCTGAACACTGAAGCTTTCTTT	CASSYATLNTEAFF
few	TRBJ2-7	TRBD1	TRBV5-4	TGTGCCAGCAGCTTAGACCCACAGGGGCCCGAGCAGTACTTC	CASSLDPQGPEQYF
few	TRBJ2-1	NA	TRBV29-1	TGCAGCGTTGAATCGGGGGTCAATGAGCAGTTCTTC	CSVESGVNEQFF
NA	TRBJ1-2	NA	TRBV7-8	TGTGCCAGCAGCTTAGTGGTGGGGGGTCCAGGTGGCTACACCTTC	CASSLVVGGPGGYTF
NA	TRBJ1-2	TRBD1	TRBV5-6	TGTGCCAGCAGCTTGGAGGGGACAGGTTATGGCTACACCTTC	CASSLEGTGYGYTF
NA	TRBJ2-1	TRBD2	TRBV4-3	TGCGCCAGCAGCCTGTCTAGCGGGGAATCCTACAATGAGCAGTTCTTC	CASSLSSGESYNEQFF
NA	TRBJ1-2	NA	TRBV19	TGTGCCAGTAGTATCGGGATAAGACAAACTAACTATGGCTACACCTTC	CASSIGIRQTNYGYTF
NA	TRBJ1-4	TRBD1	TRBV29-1	TGCAGCGCGGTGGACAGGGAGGATGAAAAACTGTTTTTT	CSAVDREDEKLFF
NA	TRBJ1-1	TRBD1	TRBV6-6	TGTGCCAGCAGTCTGGGACAGGATGGCGAAGCTTTCTTT	CASSLGQDGEAFF
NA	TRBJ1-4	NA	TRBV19	TGTGCCAGTAGTATGAACAGTAATGAAAAACTGTTTTTT	CASSMNSNEKLFF
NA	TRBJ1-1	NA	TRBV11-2	TGTGCCAGCAGCTTATATGGCATTAATGAAGCTTTCTTT	CASSLYGINEAFF
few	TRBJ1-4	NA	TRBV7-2	TGTGCCAGCAGCCGTACAGGGTTGGTATCTGAAAAACTGTTTTTT	CASSRTGLVSEKLFF
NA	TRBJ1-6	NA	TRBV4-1	TGCGCCAGCAGCCCGATCCGAGTCTCCTATAATTCACCCCTCCACTTT	CASSPIRVSYNSPLHF
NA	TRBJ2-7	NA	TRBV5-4	TGTGCCAGCAGCTTTCAGGGCAGGCACTACGAGCAGTACTTC	CASSFQGRHYEQYF
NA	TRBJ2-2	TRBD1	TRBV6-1	TGTGCCAGCGGGGACAGGGGACTAAACACCGGGGAGCTGTTTTTT	CASGDRGLNTGELFF
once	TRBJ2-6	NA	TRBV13	TGTGCCAGCAGCTTAGGCCCAGATGGGGCCAACGTCCTGACTTTC	CASSLGPDGANVLTF
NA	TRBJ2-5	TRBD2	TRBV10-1	TGCGCCAGCAGTGAGTTAGTGGGACTAGGAGAGACCCAGTACTTC	CASSELVGLGETQYF
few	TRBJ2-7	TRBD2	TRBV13	TGTGCCAGCAGCTCGGGGGGGTCCTACGAGCAGTACTTC	CASSSGGSYEQYF